The clone carrying this TCR beta chain was detected ten times or more. Its specificity is unknown. This record comes from a study of identical twins. Findings and caveats of the study: Among beta out-of-frame sequences, excess sharing between twins appeared weaker. Conclusions were based on cross-sectional statistical analysis, without following the same donors.

Each cDNA held unique molecular identifiers, and template switching gave it a universal primer site. TCRdb processed the 5' RACE reads anew with MiXCR; each CDR3 protein has one entry. This sample has fewer than 250,000 distinct CDR3 sequences; 7% to 8.5% occur once, and the top ten carry less than 6.5%. In germline, CDR1 is KGHDR, CDR2 SFDVKD. The length of the CDR3 is 14 residues. With 5 bases clipped from V and 6 bases from J, the junction kept 5 bases outside the gene matches. This same sample was also part of a study on yellow fever vaccine responses in identical twins. This second study notes: Convergence reportedly seemed to mark part of the twins' vaccine T cell response, with personalization marking the rest.

Source material: CD8+ T cells sorted from blood. The V call is TRBV24-1, the J call TRBJ2-2, with 7 bases that match TRBD2. This sequence originates from a woman aged 18 to 35 in good health. CDR3 residues: CATSGERDSGELFF. CDR3 coding DNA: TGTGCCACCAGTGGGGAGCGGGATTCCGGGGAGCTGTTTTTT.